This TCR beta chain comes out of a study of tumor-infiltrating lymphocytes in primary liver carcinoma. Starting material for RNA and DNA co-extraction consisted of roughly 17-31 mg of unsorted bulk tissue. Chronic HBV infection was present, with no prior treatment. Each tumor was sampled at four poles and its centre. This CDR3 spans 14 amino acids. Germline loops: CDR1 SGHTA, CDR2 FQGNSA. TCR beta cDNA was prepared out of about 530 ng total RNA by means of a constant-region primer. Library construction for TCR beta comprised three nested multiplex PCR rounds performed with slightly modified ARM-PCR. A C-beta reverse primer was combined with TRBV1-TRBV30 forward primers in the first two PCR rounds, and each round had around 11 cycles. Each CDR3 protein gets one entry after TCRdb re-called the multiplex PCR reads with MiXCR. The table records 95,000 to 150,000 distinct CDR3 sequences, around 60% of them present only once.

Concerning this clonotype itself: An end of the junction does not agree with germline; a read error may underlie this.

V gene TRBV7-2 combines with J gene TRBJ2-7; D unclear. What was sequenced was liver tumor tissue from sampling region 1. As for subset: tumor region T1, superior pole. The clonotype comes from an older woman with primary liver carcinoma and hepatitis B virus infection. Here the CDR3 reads CASSWDVLRGEQHF. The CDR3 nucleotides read TGTGCCAGCAGCTGGGATGTACTTAGAGGCGAGCAGCACTTC.